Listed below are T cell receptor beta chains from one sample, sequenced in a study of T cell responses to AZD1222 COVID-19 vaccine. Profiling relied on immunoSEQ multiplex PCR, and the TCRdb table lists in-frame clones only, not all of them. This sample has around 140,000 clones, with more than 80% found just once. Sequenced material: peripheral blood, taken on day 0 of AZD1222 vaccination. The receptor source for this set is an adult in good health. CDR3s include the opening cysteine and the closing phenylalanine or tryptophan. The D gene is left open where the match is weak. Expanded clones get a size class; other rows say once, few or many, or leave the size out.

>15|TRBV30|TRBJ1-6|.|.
TGTGCCTGGAGCCCGGGACGGGCGTATAATTCACCCCTCCACTTT
CAWSPGRAYNSPLHF
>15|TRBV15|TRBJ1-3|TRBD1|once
TGTGCCACCAGCTGGACAGGTAGTTTTGGAAACACCATATATTTT
CATSWTGSFGNTIYF
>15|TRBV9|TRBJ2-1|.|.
TGTGCCAGCAGCCTAGGGCAGTGGGGTGATAATGAGCAGTTCTTC
CASSLGQWGDNEQFF
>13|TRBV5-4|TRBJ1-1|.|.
TGTGCCAGCAGCCCCCGTATGAACACTGAAGCTTTCTTT
CASSPRMNTEAFF
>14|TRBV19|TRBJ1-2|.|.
TGTGCCAGTAGTATCTCTAACACCCACTATGGCTACACCTTC
CASSISNTHYGYTF
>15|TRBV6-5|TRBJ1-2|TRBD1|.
TGTGCCAGCAGAGTACTACAGGGGGCTAACTATGGCTACACCTTC
CASRVLQGANYGYTF
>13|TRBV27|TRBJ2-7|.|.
TGTGCCAGCAGTTTAGGCACCCACTACGAGCAGTACTTC
CASSLGTHYEQYF
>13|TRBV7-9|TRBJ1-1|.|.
TGTGCCAGCAGCTTAGGGACGAACACTGAAGCTTTCTTT
CASSLGTNTEAFF
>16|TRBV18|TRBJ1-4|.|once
TGTGCCAGCTCACCGGGACCGGGGGTCATGGGTGAAAAACTGTTTTTT
CASSPGPGVMGEKLFF
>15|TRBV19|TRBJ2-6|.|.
TGTGCCAGTAGTAACTTCGAATCTGGGGCCAACGTCCTGACTTTC
CASSNFESGANVLTF
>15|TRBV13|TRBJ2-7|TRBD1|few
TGTGCCAGCAGCTTACGCAGGGGGAGCTCCTACGAGCAGTACTTC
CASSLRRGSSYEQYF
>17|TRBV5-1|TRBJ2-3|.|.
TGCGCCAGCAGCTTGTCCCAGGGGACGAGGAGCACAGATACGCAGTATTTT
CASSLSQGTRSTDTQYF
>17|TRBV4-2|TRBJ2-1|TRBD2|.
TGTGCCAGCAGCCAAGAAGTAGCGGGAGTCGGTGGAAATGAGCAGTTCTTC
CASSQEVAGVGGNEQFF
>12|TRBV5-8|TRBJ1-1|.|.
TGTGCCAGCAGCTTGGGGCTCACTGAAGCTTTCTTT
CASSLGLTEAFF
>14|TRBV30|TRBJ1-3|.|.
TGTGCCTGGAAGGGCCTACACTCTGGAAACACCATATATTTT
CAWKGLHSGNTIYF
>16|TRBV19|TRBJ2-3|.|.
TGTGCCAGTAGTATACAGGCCTTCGGAGTCACAGATACGCAGTATTTT
CASSIQAFGVTDTQYF
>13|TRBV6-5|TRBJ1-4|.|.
TGTGCCAGCATGGGGACGGGGAATGAAAAACTGTTTTTT
CASMGTGNEKLFF
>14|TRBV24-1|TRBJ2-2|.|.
TGTGCCACCCAAGGGGAAGGGGACACCGGGGAGCTGTTTTTT
CATQGEGDTGELFF
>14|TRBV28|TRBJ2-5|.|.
TGTGCCAGCAGGCCAGCGGGTGAGCAAGAGACCCAGTACTTC
CASRPAGEQETQYF
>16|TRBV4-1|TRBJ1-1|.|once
TGCGCCAGCAGCCTGAAGGACAGCACCACGAACACTGAAGCTTTCTTT
CASSLKDSTTNTEAFF
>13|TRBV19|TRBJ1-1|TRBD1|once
TGTGCCAGTATAGGGACAGGTACATCCGAAGCTTTCTTT
CASIGTGTSEAFF
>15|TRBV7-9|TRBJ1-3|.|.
TGTGCCAGCAACCCCGTCAAGGTGTCTGGAAACACCATATATTTT
CASNPVKVSGNTIYF
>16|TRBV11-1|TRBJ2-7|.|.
TGTGCCAGCAGCTTAGTTTATCCCGGGAACACCTACGAGCAGTACTTC
CASSLVYPGNTYEQYF
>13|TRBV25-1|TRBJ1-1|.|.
TGTGCCAGCAGCCTATTCGGGAGCACTGAAGCTTTCTTT
CASSLFGSTEAFF
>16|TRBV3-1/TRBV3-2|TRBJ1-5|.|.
TGTGCCAGCAGCCAAGATTTAGGGTTGAGCAATCAGCCCCAGCATTTT
CASSQDLGLSNQPQHF
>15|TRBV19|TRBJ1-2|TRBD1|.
TGTGCCAGTAGTCTAGCCCCAGGGGGGAACTATGGCTACACCTTC
CASSLAPGGNYGYTF
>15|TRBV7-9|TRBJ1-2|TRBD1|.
TGTGCCAGCAGCTTCACCCCTCAGGGGGCGGGGGGCTACACCTTC
CASSFTPQGAGGYTF
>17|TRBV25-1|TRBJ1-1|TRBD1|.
TGTGCCAGCAGTGGCCCCGGGACAGGGATGATGAACACTGAAGCTTTCTTT
CASSGPGTGMMNTEAFF
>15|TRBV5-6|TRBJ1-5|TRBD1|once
TGTGCCAGCAGCTCCCGGGACAGGGAGTATCAGCCCCAGCATTTT
CASSSRDREYQPQHF
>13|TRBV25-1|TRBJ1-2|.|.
TGTGCCAGCAGTGGGACGGAGAGATATGGCTACACCTTC
CASSGTERYGYTF
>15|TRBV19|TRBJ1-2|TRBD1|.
TGTGCCAGTAGTACGGGGCGACAGGGCGACTATGGCTACACCTTC
CASSTGRQGDYGYTF
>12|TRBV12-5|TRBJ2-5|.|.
TGTGCTAGTGGTCTCCGGGTAGAGACCCAGTACTTC
CASGLRVETQYF
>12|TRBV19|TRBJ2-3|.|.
TGTGCCAGTAGGATCTCGGGCGATACGCAGTATTTT
CASRISGDTQYF
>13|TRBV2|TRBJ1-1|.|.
TGTGCCAGCAGTGACAGGAGTAGCACTGAAGCTTTCTTT
CASSDRSSTEAFF
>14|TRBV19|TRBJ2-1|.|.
TGTGCCAGTAGTATAGTGGCCACCGACAATGAGCAGTTCTTC
CASSIVATDNEQFF
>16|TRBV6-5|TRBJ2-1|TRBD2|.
TGTGCCAGCAGTTACGCATCGACTAGCGGGGGCTATGAGCAGTTCTTC
CASSYASTSGGYEQFF
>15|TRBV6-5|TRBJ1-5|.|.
TGTGCCAGCAGCTCCTGGGACTATAGCAATCAGCCCCAGCATTTT
CASSSWDYSNQPQHF
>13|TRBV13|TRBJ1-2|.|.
TGTGCCAGCAGCTCTGGACGGGGCTATGGCTACACCTTC
CASSSGRGYGYTF
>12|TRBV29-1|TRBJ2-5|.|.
TGCAGCGTCGGGCAGCACCAAGAGACCCAGTACTTC
CSVGQHQETQYF
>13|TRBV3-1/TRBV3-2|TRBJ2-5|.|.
TGTGCCAGCAGCCCACACAATGCAGAGACCCAGTACTTC
CASSPHNAETQYF
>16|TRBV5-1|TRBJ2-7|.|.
TGCGCCAGCAGCTTGAACTCGGCTGTACCGTCCTACGAGCAGTACTTC
CASSLNSAVPSYEQYF
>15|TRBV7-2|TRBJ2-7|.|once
TGTGCCAGCAGCTTAGGGGGGAGCAGTACCTACGAGCAGTACTTC
CASSLGGSSTYEQYF
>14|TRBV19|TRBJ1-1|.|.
TGTGCCAGTAGTACCAGGACCTGGAACACTGAAGCTTTCTTT
CASSTRTWNTEAFF
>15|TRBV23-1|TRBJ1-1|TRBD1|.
TGCGCCAGCAGTCCAAAATACAGGGGAGTCACTGAAGCTTTCTTT
CASSPKYRGVTEAFF
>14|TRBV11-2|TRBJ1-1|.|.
TGTGCCAGCAGCGGTTCTTTAAGGGGAACTGAAGCTTTCTTT
CASSGSLRGTEAFF
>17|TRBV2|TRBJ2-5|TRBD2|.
TGTGCCAGCAGTAACCAGGGACTAGCGGGAGTTACGGAGACCCAGTACTTC
CASSNQGLAGVTETQYF
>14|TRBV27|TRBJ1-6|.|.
TGTGCCAGCAGCCGTTCTGGGGTTGGCTCACCCCTCCACTTT
CASSRSGVGSPLHF
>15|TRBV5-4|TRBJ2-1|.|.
TGTGCCAGCAGCCTAACAGGGTCTCCCTTCAATGAGCAGTTCTTC
CASSLTGSPFNEQFF
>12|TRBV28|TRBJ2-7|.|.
TGTGCCAGCACCCGGACAGCATACGAGCAGTACTTC
CASTRTAYEQYF